The 21 T cell receptor beta chains presented below share a single source sample, sequenced in a study of identical twins. TCRdb processed the 5' RACE reads anew with MiXCR; each CDR3 protein has one entry. The table includes around 140,000 distinct CDR3 sequences, under 4.5% detected once. Sequenced input: memory T cells sorted from blood. These receptor sequences come from a man aged 18 to 30 in good health.

In its sample, this clonotype was seen many times. This rearrangement joins TRBV24-1 to TRBJ2-1; 10 bases are shared with TRBD2. From germline, CDR1 is KGHDR and CDR2 SFDVKD. Germline trimming cut 3 bases from V and 5 bases from J; bases unmatched to any gene: 6. This CDR3 contains 16 residues. The CDR3 sequence: CATSDGTSGDDNEQFF. DNA for the CDR3: TGTGCCACCAGTGATGGTACTAGCGGGGATGACAATGAGCAGTTCTTC.

Only a few counts were recorded for this clonotype. J is TRBJ2-1 and V is TRBV20-1; D is undetermined. Trimming shortened V by 6 bases and J by 3 bases, and 6 bases separated the two germline ends. The CDR3 loop spans 11 amino acids. Germline V gene lookup returns CDR1 DFQATT and CDR2 SNEGSKA (reference sequence). The DNA of the CDR3 is TGCAGTGCGGGAAACTACAATGAGCAGTTCTTC. It encodes CSAGNYNEQFF.

This clonotype has ten or more counts. The V call is TRBV27, the J call TRBJ1-4; 9 nucleotides agree with TRBD1. The V and J ends lost 5 bases and 7 bases, in that order; junction bases with no gene match: 8. The CDR3 has 15 residues. CDR1 MNHEY and CDR2 SMNVEV come from the germline V gene (reference sequence). CDR3 amino acids: CASSPHRGLGEKLFF. In DNA, the CDR3 is TGTGCCAGCAGTCCCCACAGGGGGCTGGGTGAAAAACTGTTTTTT.

A word on this clonotype: This may be a read error: a much more frequent sequence differs by one nucleotide. The V and J genes are TRBV11-3 and TRBJ2-4; D possibly corresponds to TRBD2 (6 bases). The germline V gene has CDR1 SGHNT and CDR2 YENEEA. The CDR3 contains 14 residues. Trimming took off 0 bases at V and 7 bases at J, with 10 bases between the two ends. CDR3 in DNA: TGTGCCAGCAGCTTAGACCACGGGGGTAACATTCAGTACTTC. Amino acids: CASSLDHGGNIQYF. The full variable domain, completed using reference TRBV11-3 and TRBJ2-4, is EAGVVQSPRYKIIEKKQPVAFWCNPISGHNTLYWYLQNLGQGPELLIRYENEEAVDDSQLPKDRFSAERLKGVDSTLKIQPAELGDSAVYLCASSLDHGGNIQYFGAGTRLSVL.

This clonotype was observed at least ten times. The rearrangement joins TRBV28 to TRBJ2-7; a weak D match, TRBD2 (7 bases). The CDR3 is made up of 16 amino acids. Germline assignment: CDR1 MDHEN and CDR2 SYDVKM. The V and J ends lost 5 bases and 0 bases respectively, with 17 bases between them. The CDR3 spells CASSPGGGGRSYEQYF. DNA of the CDR3: TGTGCCAGCAGTCCGGGAGGTGGGGGGCGCTCCTACGAGCAGTACTTC.

V is TRBV30 and J is TRBJ2-7; the D is unclear. The germline V and J ends were trimmed by 0 bases and 1 base, with 13 bases remaining between them. CDR3 length: 15 amino acids. The germline CDR1 and CDR2 sequences are GTSNPN and SVGIG (reference sequence). CDR3 sequence (DNA): TGTGCCTGGAGTGTAGTCGGCAGAAAATCCTACGAGCAGTACTTC. It translates to CAWSVVGRKSYEQYF. The variable domain in full, completed from reference TRBV30 and TRBJ2-7, reads SQTIHQWPATLVQPVGSPLSLECTVEGTSNPNLYWYRQAAGRGLQLLFYSVGIGQISSEVPQNLSASRPQDRQFILSSKKLLLSDSGFYLCAWSVVGRKSYEQYFGPGTRLTVT.

This clonotype was seen more than once but under ten times. The chain recombines TRBV6-1 with TRBJ2-6; no definite D call. V was shortened by 6 bases and J by 0 bases, with 12 bases between the two germline ends. CDR1 is MNHNS, CDR2 SASEGT, per germline. The length of the CDR3 is 16 residues. CDR3 loop: CASSRGRSSGANVLTF. CDR3 DNA sequence: TGTGCCAGCAGCCGTGGACGGTCCTCTGGGGCCAACGTCCTGACTTTC.

This clonotype has a count of ten or more. This chain links TRBV6-6 with TRBJ2-2, with D unresolved. Germline V CDR1 and CDR2: MNHNY, SVGAGI (reference sequence). V was trimmed by 6 bases and J by 4 bases, leaving 9 bases between them. The CDR3 consists of 13 residues. The CDR3 region has the DNA TGTGCCAGCAGCCGCGAGTTCACCGGGGAGCTGTTTTTT. Translating gives CASSREFTGELFF.

This clonotype was counted many times. The V gene is TRBV12-3 or TRBV12-4, the J gene TRBJ2-7, with D possibly being TRBD2 (5 bases). CDR3 size: 14 residues. Trimming took 0 bases from V and 4 from J, leaving 10 bases between them. The CDR3 sequence is CASSLAGDQYEQYV. As DNA, the CDR3 is TGTGCCAGCAGTTTAGCGGGAGATCAGTACGAGCAGTACGTC.

There are many counts of this clonotype. The chain employs TRBV19 and TRBJ2-3; 8 nucleotides align to TRBD2. The CDR3 totals 14 residues. Trimming at V came to 10 bases and at J to 2 bases, leaving 8 bases not matched to a gene. In germline, CDR1 is LNHDA, CDR2 SQIVND (reference sequence). Here the CDR3 reads CATQAGAFTDTQYF. The DNA of the CDR3 is TGTGCCACCCAAGCGGGAGCTTTCACAGATACGCAGTATTTT.

This clonotype was counted many times. The chain links TRBV5-4 to TRBJ1-6, with D unresolved. CDR3 length equals 15 residues. Trimming took off 0 bases at V and 7 bases at J, with 11 bases between the two ends. In germline, CDR1 is SGHNT, CDR2 YYREEE (reference sequence). The CDR3 reads CASSLARGGNSPLHF. The CDR3 DNA is TGTGCCAGCAGCTTGGCACGAGGCGGGAATTCACCCCTCCACTTT. The full variable domain, rest sourced from reference TRBV5-4 and TRBJ1-6, is ETGVTQSPTHLIKTRGQQVTLRCSSQSGHNTVSWYQQALGQGPQFIFQYYREEENGRGNFPPRFSGLQFPNYSSELNVNALELDDSALYLCASSLARGGNSPLHFGNGTRLTVT.

In this sample, this clonotype turned up many times. This rearrangement joins TRBV16 to TRBJ2-1; 10 bases agree with TRBD1. There are 16 residues in the CDR3. Germline lookup yields CDR1 KGHSY and CDR2 FQNENV. With V trimmed by 0 bases and J by 7 bases, 6 bases remained unmatched. As DNA, the CDR3 is TGTGCCAGCAGCCAATCGGGGGGACAGGGGCTAAATGAGCAGTTCTTC. Protein: CASSQSGGQGLNEQFF.

This clonotype was found a few times. The chain has TRBV7-2 and TRBJ2-2, with D perhaps TRBD1 (6 bases). Deletions cut 6 bases from V and 5 bases from J, with 10 bases between. The CDR3 covers 13 residues. The germline gives CDR1 SGHTA, CDR2 FQGNSA. CDR3 residues: CASSTGWTGELFF. CDR3 nucleotides: TGTGCCAGCAGTACAGGGTGGACCGGGGAGCTGTTTTTT.

This clonotype was detected many times. V and J are TRBV5-1 and TRBJ2-3; D is unclear. Germline CDR1 is SGHRS and CDR2 is YFSETQ. The ends were cut back, 0 bases at V and 4 bases at J, with 12 bases in the middle. The CDR3 spans 15 residues. CDR3 amino acids: CASSLAAAKADTQYF. In DNA form, the CDR3 reads TGCGCCAGCAGCTTGGCCGCTGCTAAAGCAGATACGCAGTATTTT.

Only a few counts were recorded for this clonotype. A junction end diverges from the germline sequence, so it may reflect a read error. The J gene is TRBJ2-1, the V gene TRBV11-3; 9 nucleotides agree with TRBD2. The CDR3 is made up of 14 amino acids. Germline V CDR1 and CDR2: SGHNT, YENEEA. The CDR3 here is CASSLDGLAGSSLF. In DNA, the CDR3 is TGTGCCAGCAGCTTAGATGGGCTAGCGGGAAGTTCCCTCTTC.

This clonotype showed up many times. The chain recombines TRBV20-1 with TRBJ1-5; no reliable D call. This CDR3 has 14 residues. V lost 3 bases and J lost 2, with 11 bases in between. Germline CDR1 and CDR2: DFQATT and SNEGSKA (reference sequence). The chain's CDR3 is CSASPSGGNQPQHF. The CDR3 region has the DNA TGCAGTGCTAGCCCCTCAGGAGGCAATCAGCCCCAGCATTTT.

This clonotype was picked up many times. The CDR3 DNA follows: TGTGCCAGAACGGGCGCCTTCGAGCAGTACGTC. This gives the protein CARTGAFEQYV. The chain carries TRBV27 and TRBJ2-7; D not resolved. The germline V and J ends were trimmed by 9 bases and 6 bases, with 12 bases remaining between them. Germline CDR1 is MNHEY and CDR2 is SMNVEV (reference sequence). The CDR3 totals 11 residues.

This clonotype was detected many times. V gene TRBV29-1 combines with J gene TRBJ2-7; possibly TRBD2 for D (5 bases). This CDR3 has 10 residues. The V and J ends lost 0 bases and 10 bases respectively, with 7 bases between them. The germline V gene has CDR1 SQVTM and CDR2 ANQGSEA. CDR3 protein: CSVEEGVQYF. The CDR3 DNA follows: TGCAGCGTTGAAGAGGGAGTCCAGTACTTC.

This clonotype was seen many times. The chain joins TRBV20-1 to TRBJ2-1, with a tentative D call TRBD2 (7 bases). The CDR3 runs 14 residues. Per germline, CDR1 DFQATT and CDR2 SNEGSKA (reference sequence). Trimming stripped 7 bases from V and 7 bases from J, with 20 bases between. In DNA form, the CDR3 reads TGCAGTGGGCCGAAGGCGGGGGCAGGGAATGAGCAGTTCTTC. Protein: CSGPKAGAGNEQFF.

This clonotype was seen many times. The V gene is TRBV5-5, the J gene TRBJ1-2, with no clear D. Germline-derived CDR1 and CDR2 are SGHKS and YYEKEE (reference sequence). Trimming stripped 4 bases from V and 8 bases from J, with 12 bases between. CDR3 length: 12 amino acids. CDR3 residues: CASSPGPPGYTF. The CDR3 nucleotides read TGTGCCAGCAGCCCCGGGCCCCCAGGCTACACCTTC.

This clonotype has at least ten counts. V usage is TRBV15 and J usage is TRBJ2-3; TRBD2 might be the D (6 bases). Trimming removed 2 bases at V and 6 bases at J, with 6 bases between. Germline assignment: CDR1 LNHNV and CDR2 YYDKDF (reference sequence). The CDR3 loop spans 12 amino acids. The CDR3 DNA is TGTGCCACCAGCAGACTAGCGGATACGCAGTATTTT. Protein: CATSRLADTQYF.